Sequencing of this TCR beta chain was carried out in a study of cytomegalovirus exposure and HLA in healthy donors. PCR amplification relied on 60 Vbeta primers (plus 13 Jbeta primers). Produced via immunoSEQ multiplex PCR; TCRdb's table is partial and in-frame only. The table has 130,000 or so clones, more than 60% seen once. Germline V gene sequence: CDR1 SGHRS, CDR2 YFSETQ. Trimming cost V 0 bases and J 4 bases, with 20 bases left between them. This CDR3 spans 18 amino acids. The chain links TRBV5-1 to TRBJ1-3; D uncertain. Sequencing was done on a sample of PBMCs. This TCR was sampled from a woman aged 60-75 years in good health and CMV-seronegative. The CDR3 sequence: CASSLAVGGGMAGNTIYF. In nucleotides, the CDR3 is TGCGCCAGCAGCTTGGCCGTGGGTGGAGGCATGGCAGGAAACACCATATATTTT.